These 20 T cell receptor beta chains came from one sample sequenced in a study of cytomegalovirus exposure and HLA in healthy donors. Vbeta (60) and Jbeta (13) primers were used in the PCR. Clones were sequenced by immunoSEQ multiplex PCR, and TCRdb holds only the in-frame ones, with some missing. The sample yields about 67,000 clones, 65% to 70% seen once. Sequencing used PBMCs. These receptors all stem from a woman aged 25 to 39 in good health and CMV-seronegative.

The chain carries TRBV7-2 and TRBJ1-2, with TRBD1 as a possible D gene (6 bases). V lost 0 bases, J lost 6 bases, and 8 bases lay in between. CDR3 size: 13 residues. The germline CDR1 and CDR2 sequences are SGHTA and FQGNSA. The DNA of the CDR3 is TGTGCCAGCAGCTTAGCTAGGACAGATGGCTACACCTTC. It translates to CASSLARTDGYTF.

The chain recombines TRBV13 with TRBJ2-3; 13 bases are shared with TRBD2. The CDR3 extends over 16 amino acids. Germline V gene data show CDR1 as PRHDT and CDR2 as FYEKMQ (reference sequence). Germline trimming cut 5 bases from V and 5 bases from J; bases unmatched to any gene: 7. CDR3 protein: CASSLTSGGARDTQYF. DNA of the CDR3: TGTGCCAGCAGCCTCACTAGCGGGGGGGCAAGAGATACGCAGTATTTT.

This clone came up once. The rearrangement links TRBV2 to TRBJ2-7; D is unclear. From germline, CDR1 is SNHLY and CDR2 FYNNEI. Between the trimmed V and J ends, which lost 3 bases and 4 bases, there was a span of 16 bases. This CDR3 is 15 amino acids long. In nucleotides, the CDR3 is TGTGCCAGCAGTGAGCGAGTCGCCCAGGTTTACGAGCAGTACTTC. This encodes CASSERVAQVYEQYF.

The chain employs TRBV30 and TRBJ2-3; 8 bases map to TRBD2. Losses at the gene ends were 2 bases for V and 5 bases for J; bases not matched to a gene: 6. Germline V CDR1 and CDR2: GTSNPN, SVGIG (reference sequence). This CDR3 region has 14 residues. The CDR3 DNA follows: TGTGCCTGGAGTCGGGGGGGGCAACAAGATACGCAGTATTTT. Translated, it gives CAWSRGGQQDTQYF.

This clone was picked up one time. The rearrangement joins TRBV4-1 to TRBJ1-4, with D unresolved. V was cut by 0 bases and J by 7 bases, with 9 bases left in between. Germline-derived CDR1 and CDR2 are MGHRA and YSYEKL. CDR3 length equals 14 residues. In nucleotides, the CDR3 is TGCGCCAGCAGCCAAGATCAGCTAGTTGAAAAACTGTTTTTT. This translates into CASSQDQLVEKLFF.

The chain joins TRBV18 to TRBJ2-3, with D possibly being TRBD1 (5 bases). Trimming stripped 1 base from V and 3 bases from J, with 11 bases between. CDR1 and CDR2 (germline): KGHSH, LQKENI. The CDR3 is 15 residues long. The CDR3 DNA reads TGTGCCAGCTCACCACGGTCCAGGGTAACAGATACGCAGTATTTT. Its translation: CASSPRSRVTDTQYF.

The chain links TRBV2 to TRBJ2-3, with 8 bases that match TRBD2. J lost 4 bases, V lost 11 bases, and 5 bases had no gene match. There are 12 residues in the CDR3. Germline loops: CDR1 SNHLY, CDR2 FYNNEI. CDR3 nucleotides: TGTGCCGGGGGACTAGATGCAGATACGCAGTATTTT. As protein: CAGGLDADTQYF.

The rearrangement joins TRBV28 to TRBJ2-5; 9 bases align to TRBD1. J lost 5 bases, V lost 4 bases, and 11 bases had no gene match. CDR1 and CDR2 from the germline V gene are MDHEN and SYDVKM. CDR3 length: 16 residues. In DNA form, the CDR3 reads TGTGCCAGCAGTTCCCCCCAAACACAGGGGGCTGAGACCCAGTACTTC. Protein: CASSSPQTQGAETQYF.

The chain is built from TRBV7-8 and TRBJ1-3; TRBD1 aligns across 8 bases. V trimming: 5 bases; J trimming: 0 bases; junction bases outside the gene matches: 12. Germline CDR1 SGHVS, CDR2 FQNEAQ. The CDR3 covers 18 residues. CDR3 DNA sequence: TGTGCCAGCAGCCTACATCGGGGACAGGCCTTCTCTGGAAACACCATATATTTT. Amino acids: CASSLHRGQAFSGNTIYF.

This clone was seen a handful of times. The J gene is TRBJ2-1, the V gene TRBV19; maybe TRBD2 (6 bases). CDR3 size: 18 residues. Germline assignment: CDR1 LNHDA and CDR2 SQIVND (reference sequence). The germline V and J ends were trimmed by 1 base and 0 bases, with 16 bases remaining between them. The CDR3 is CASSIGSIGGSSYNEQFF. CDR3 DNA sequence: TGTGCCAGTAGTATAGGAAGCATTGGGGGGAGCTCCTACAATGAGCAGTTCTTC.

This chain uses TRBV7-2 with TRBJ2-7, with TRBD1 identical over 8 bases. Per the germline V gene, CDR1 is SGHTA and CDR2 is FQGNSA. The CDR3 runs 14 residues. Trimming removed 5 bases from V and 4 bases from J; junction bases left unmatched: 7. This CDR3 is CASSPGTGGYEQYF. CDR3 nucleotides: TGTGCCAGCAGCCCCGGGACAGGAGGATACGAGCAGTACTTC. The full variable domain, completed using reference TRBV7-2 and TRBJ2-7, is GAGVSQSPSNKVTEKGKDVELRCDPISGHTALYWYRQSLGQGLEFLIYFQGNSAPDKSGLPSDRFSAERTGGSVSTLTIQRTQQEDSAVYLCASSPGTGGYEQYFGPGTRLTVT.

This clone occurred a few times. This chain links TRBV5-1 with TRBJ2-2; no definite D call. Trimming pared 0 bases from V and 3 bases from J, leaving 6 bases between. The CDR3 is 14 residues long. The germline V gene encodes CDR1 SGHRS and CDR2 YFSETQ. Here the CDR3 reads CASSLDIYTGELFF. DNA of the CDR3: TGCGCCAGCAGCTTGGATATTTACACCGGGGAGCTGTTTTTT.

The V call is TRBV18, the J call TRBJ1-1; D is unclear. In germline, CDR1 is KGHSH, CDR2 LQKENI. V was cut by 4 bases and J by 1 base, with 10 bases left in between. The CDR3 has 14 amino acids. DNA for the CDR3: TGTGCCAGCTCACGCGCCGGGAGGAACACTGAAGCTTTCTTT. This translates into CASSRAGRNTEAFF.

This clone was picked up a small number of times. V is TRBV4-1 and J is TRBJ1-4, with TRBD1 identical over 7 bases. CDR1 and CDR2 (germline): MGHRA, YSYEKL. This CDR3 has 15 amino acids. V was clipped by 4 bases and J by 4 bases; unmatched bases: 6. CDR3 in amino acids: CASSRTGTDNEKLFF. CDR3 DNA sequence: TGCGCCAGCAGCCGAACAGGGACAGATAATGAAAAACTGTTTTTT.

The V gene is TRBV7-2, the J gene TRBJ2-2; 8 bases are a match to TRBD1. From germline, CDR1 is SGHTA and CDR2 FQGNSA. CDR3 size: 12 residues. The V segment lost 7 bases and the J segment 8 bases; nucleotides outside the gene matches: 3. The CDR3 DNA is TGTGCCAGCACCAGGGGGCTGGGGGAGCTGTTTTTT. Encoded protein: CASTRGLGELFF.

The chain has TRBV7-2 and TRBJ2-1, with 10 nucleotides matching TRBD2. V lost 5 bases and J lost 10; bases outside the gene matches: 11. Germline loops: CDR1 SGHTA, CDR2 FQGNSA. The CDR3 runs to 15 residues. CDR3 in amino acids: CASSVGLAGAGEQFF. In DNA form, the CDR3 reads TGTGCCAGCAGCGTCGGGCTAGCGGGGGCGGGGGAGCAGTTCTTC.

The chain carries TRBV5-6 and TRBJ1-1; TRBD1 matches at 10 bases. The V and J ends lost 4 bases and 7 bases, in that order; junction bases with no gene match: 4. There are 13 residues in the CDR3. Looked up from germline, CDR1 is SGHDT and CDR2 is YYEEEE. The CDR3 here is CASSTGQGVEAFF. CDR3 nucleotides: TGTGCCAGCAGCACCGGACAGGGGGTTGAAGCTTTCTTT. Based on the CDR3 plus reference TRBV5-6 and TRBJ1-1, the full variable domain is DAGVTQSPTHLIKTRGQQVTLRCSPKSGHDTVSWYQQALGQGPQFIFQYYEEEERQRGNFPDRFSGHQFPNYSSELNVNALLLGDSALYLCASSTGQGVEAFFGQGTRLTVV.

This clone has a single count. CDR3 coding DNA: TGTGCCAGCGGGAGGGGGGACTCCTACGAGCAGTACTTC. Its translation: CASGRGDSYEQYF. The chain recombines TRBV9 with TRBJ2-7, with D possibly matching TRBD2 (7 bases). CDR1 SGDLS and CDR2 YYNGEE come from the germline V gene. Deletions cut 7 bases from V and 0 bases from J, with 11 bases between. The CDR3 has 13 amino acids.

This clone was counted only a few times. This chain uses TRBV6-6 with TRBJ1-1, with D unresolved. V was pared by 5 bases and J by 3 bases, with 13 bases between. This CDR3 is built from 14 residues. The germline CDR1 and CDR2 sequences are MNHNY and SVGAGI (reference sequence). The CDR3 DNA is TGTGCCAGCAGTACGGGAGGTGGGGACACTGAAGCTTTCTTT. Encoded protein: CASSTGGGDTEAFF.

On this clone itself: A read error may produce the germline difference seen at one junction end. The chain carries TRBV10-3 and TRBJ1-6, with D perhaps TRBD1 (5 bases). Germline V lookup: CDR1 ENHRY, CDR2 SYGVKD. The CDR3 extends over 14 amino acids. The CDR3 coding sequence is TGTGCCATCAGTGAGTTGGGGGGAAATTCACCCCCCCACTTT. Amino acid sequence: CAISELGGNSPPHF.